Listed here are 20 T cell receptor beta chains from one sample, sequenced in a study of blood T cell repertoires in COVID-19. Using immunoSEQ multiplex PCR, the repertoire was profiled, and TCRdb retains in-frame clones only, with some absent. The data contain about 47,000 clones, approximately 78% of them singletons. Sequencing was carried out using peripheral blood. The receptors were sampled from a human donor with acute or convalescent COVID-19. The donor label of this sample is uncertain.

J is TRBJ2-7 and V is TRBV30, with D tentatively TRBD2 (5 bases). From germline, CDR1 is GTSNPN and CDR2 SVGIG (reference sequence). The CDR3 runs to 11 residues. The V end lost 2 bases, the J end lost 11 bases, and 13 bases lay between the germline ends. This CDR3 is CAWSSGLGEYF. The CDR3 DNA reads as TGTGCCTGGAGTTCCGGACTTGGGGAGTACTTC.

The gene calls are TRBV7-8 and TRBJ2-7; D may be TRBD1 (5 bases). The germline CDR1 and CDR2 sequences are SGHVS and FQNEAQ. Deletions cut 4 bases from V and 0 bases from J, with 7 bases between. The CDR3 consists of 13 residues. CDR3 loop: CASSSGYSYEQYF. For the CDR3, the DNA is TGTGCCAGCAGCTCAGGGTACTCCTACGAGCAGTACTTC.

The chain joins TRBV18 to TRBJ2-7, with 7 bases identical to TRBD1. Looked up from germline, CDR1 is KGHSH and CDR2 is LQKENI. The V gene end was trimmed by 5 bases and the J gene end by 6 bases; junction bases not matched to a gene: 10. The CDR3 contains 14 residues. In nucleotides, the CDR3 is TGTGCCAGCTCAGGGACAGTACCTTCGGGCGAGCAGTACTTC. Protein sequence: CASSGTVPSGEQYF.

V gene TRBV4-2 combines with J gene TRBJ2-3; D is uncertain. This CDR3 is 16 amino acids long. CDR1 and CDR2 (germline): LGHNA, YNFKEQ. V was cut by 1 base and J by 2 bases, with 13 bases left in between. DNA of the CDR3: TGTGCCAGCAGCCAAGCCGACTCCTCAGCCACAGATACGCAGTATTTT. Translated, it gives CASSQADSSATDTQYF.

V gene TRBV27 combines with J gene TRBJ2-1; D might be TRBD2 (6 bases). The V end was cut by 7 bases, the J end by 9 bases, with 31 bases between. Germline V gives CDR1 MNHEY, CDR2 SMNVEV (reference sequence). CDR3 length equals 18 residues. The CDR3 nucleotides read TGTGCCAGCACTCCCAAGCAGGGACTCCGCGCTTCTGCCGGTGAGCAGTTCTTC. Translated: CASTPKQGLRASAGEQFF.

This clone has only one observation. This chain connects TRBV29-1 to TRBJ2-5, with D tentatively TRBD2 (6 bases). The CDR3 has 12 residues. Germline values: CDR1 SQVTM, CDR2 ANQGSEA. V lost 6 bases, J lost 10 bases, and 18 bases lay in between. CDR3 sequence reads: CSVSPSGEDQYF. CDR3 DNA: TGCAGCGTCAGCCCTAGTGGGGAGGACCAGTACTTC.

This rearrangement joins TRBV28 to TRBJ2-1; 12 nucleotides align to TRBD2. From germline, CDR1 is MDHEN and CDR2 SYDVKM. The CDR3 is 16 residues long. V shed 3 bases, J shed 4 bases, and the junction held 4 bases outside the gene matches. The CDR3 nucleotides are TGTGCCAGCAGTTTGTTACTAGCGGGAGGTTACAATGAGCAGTTCTTC. This gives the protein CASSLLLAGGYNEQFF.

The V and J genes are TRBV29-1 and TRBJ2-7; 7 bases are a match to TRBD1. V trimming: 4 bases; J trimming: 2 bases; junction bases outside the gene matches: 14. Germline CDR1 and CDR2: SQVTM and ANQGSEA. This CDR3 has 16 amino acids. CDR3: CSVAGRPGQTTYEQYF. CDR3 DNA sequence: TGCAGCGTTGCGGGCCGGCCGGGACAGACCACCTACGAGCAGTACTTC.

This clone was seen a single time. The chain carries TRBV25-1 and TRBJ1-1, with TRBD1 as a possible D gene (5 bases). This CDR3 is built from 17 residues. Trimming took 0 bases from V and 1 from J, leaving 15 bases between them. Germline CDR1 is MGHDK and CDR2 is SYGVNS. CDR3 sequence reads: CASSEYLSPGQNTEAFF. Written as DNA, the CDR3 is TGTGCCAGCAGTGAATATCTGTCCCCAGGACAGAACACTGAAGCTTTCTTT.

This clone was recorded only once. The chain uses TRBV19 and TRBJ2-7; TRBD1 agrees at 11 bases. The CDR3 extends over 14 amino acids. Trimming took 4 bases from V and 6 from J; bases not matched to a gene: 5. Germline assignment: CDR1 LNHDA and CDR2 SQIVND (reference sequence). In DNA, the CDR3 is TGTGCCAGTAGTACCGGGACAGGGGGTACCGAGCAGTACTTC. Translated, it gives CASSTGTGGTEQYF.

V and J are TRBV6-2 or TRBV6-3 and TRBJ2-7; 11 bases map to TRBD2. CDR3 length: 16 amino acids. Looked up from germline, CDR1 is MNHEY and CDR2 is SVGEGT. Trimming took 2 bases from V and 6 from J; bases not matched to a gene: 9. The CDR3 spells CASSYASGGFLVEQYF. The CDR3 DNA reads as TGTGCCAGCAGTTACGCTAGCGGGGGGTTCCTAGTCGAGCAGTACTTC.

In nucleotides, the CDR3 is TGTGCCAGCTCACCATCAACGACAGACACTGAAGCTTTCTTT. Its translation is CASSPSTTDTEAFF. J is TRBJ1-1 and V is TRBV18, with a weak D call TRBD1 (5 bases). Germline loops: CDR1 KGHSH, CDR2 LQKENI. CDR3 length: 14 amino acids. V lost 2 bases and J lost 3, with 10 bases in between. Variable domain in full (rest from reference TRBV18 and TRBJ1-1): NAGVMQNPRHLVRRRGQEARLRCSPMKGHSHVYWYRQLPEEGLKFMVYLQKENIIDESGMPKERFSAEFPKEGPSILRIQQVVRGDSAAYFCASSPSTTDTEAFFGQGTRLTVV.

The V call is TRBV7-8, the J call TRBJ2-1, with D possibly matching TRBD2 (5 bases). The CDR3 runs 14 residues. Between the trimmed V and J ends, which lost 1 base and 8 bases, there was a span of 12 bases. CDR1 and CDR2 (germline): SGHVS, FQNEAQ. CDR3 in DNA: TGTGCCAGCAGCTTAGGTGCTAGCTTCGATGAGCAGTTCTTC. Amino acids: CASSLGASFDEQFF. Full variable domain (outside the CDR3, taken from reference TRBV7-8 and TRBJ2-1): GAGVSQSPRYKVAKRGQDVALRCDPISGHVSLFWYQQALGQGPEFLTYFQNEAQLDKSGLPSDRFFAERPEGSVSTLKIQRTQQEDSAVYLCASSLGASFDEQFFGPGTRLTVL.

The chain carries TRBV30 and TRBJ2-3; 14 bases map to TRBD2. The CDR3 is 14 residues long. Germline lookup yields CDR1 GTSNPN and CDR2 SVGIG (reference sequence). V trimming: 8 bases; J trimming: 8 bases; junction bases outside the gene matches: 9. The DNA for the CDR3 is TGTGCCCTAGGGACTAGCGGGAGCAGAGCTACGCAGTATTTT. Encoded protein: CALGTSGSRATQYF.

This clone is a singleton in its sample. V and J are TRBV2 and TRBJ1-3; D remains unclear. Germline CDR1 and CDR2: SNHLY and FYNNEI. The CDR3 loop spans 13 amino acids. Trimming cost V 5 bases and J 0 bases, with 5 bases left between them. The CDR3 sequence: CASSSSSGNTIYF. CDR3 nucleotide sequence: TGTGCCAGCAGTTCGAGCTCTGGAAACACCATATATTTT.

The table lists this clone with a count of one. The V and J genes are TRBV19 and TRBJ2-1; TRBD1 aligns across 11 bases. Germline V gene lookup returns CDR1 LNHDA and CDR2 SQIVND (reference sequence). V shed 5 bases, J shed 8 bases, and the junction held 8 bases outside the gene matches. The CDR3 runs to 15 residues. CDR3 loop: CASSPGTGGNDEQFF. As DNA, the CDR3 is TGTGCCAGTAGTCCCGGGACAGGGGGTAACGATGAGCAGTTCTTC.

The genes are TRBV2 and TRBJ2-3; 8 positions match TRBD2. V was pared by 10 bases and J by 0 bases, with 6 bases of the junction left unmatched. From germline, CDR1 is SNHLY and CDR2 FYNNEI. The CDR3 extends over 14 amino acids. CDR3 bases: TGTGCCACTTTAGCGGGGACTAGCACAGATACGCAGTATTTT. Translating it yields CATLAGTSTDTQYF.

The chain is built from TRBV19 and TRBJ2-3; TRBD1 might be the D (6 bases). The ends were cut back, 6 bases at V and 3 bases at J, with 10 bases in the middle. CDR3 length: 13 amino acids. Germline assignment: CDR1 LNHDA and CDR2 SQIVND (reference sequence). The CDR3 loop reads CASRVQGTDTQYF. The DNA for the CDR3 is TGTGCCAGTAGGGTACAGGGAACAGATACGCAGTATTTT.

J is TRBJ1-2 and V is TRBV4-3; 7 bases are a match to TRBD1. There are 16 residues in the CDR3. CDR1 LGHNA and CDR2 YSLEER come from the germline V gene. Trimming removed 3 bases from V and 4 bases from J; junction bases left unmatched: 11. CDR3 amino acids: CASSHSSTGERYGYTF. The CDR3 region has the DNA TGCGCCAGCAGCCATAGCTCTACAGGGGAACGCTATGGCTACACCTTC.

The sample holds a few counts of this clone. The chain recombines TRBV4-3 with TRBJ1-4, with D unclear. The V gene's germline CDR1 is LGHNA and CDR2 YSLEER. V was shortened by 3 bases and J by 3 bases, with 11 bases between the two germline ends. The CDR3 runs to 15 residues. The CDR3 DNA follows: TGCGCCAGCAGCCAGGATACAGTTTCTAATGAAAAACTGTTTTTT. The encoded protein is CASSQDTVSNEKLFF.